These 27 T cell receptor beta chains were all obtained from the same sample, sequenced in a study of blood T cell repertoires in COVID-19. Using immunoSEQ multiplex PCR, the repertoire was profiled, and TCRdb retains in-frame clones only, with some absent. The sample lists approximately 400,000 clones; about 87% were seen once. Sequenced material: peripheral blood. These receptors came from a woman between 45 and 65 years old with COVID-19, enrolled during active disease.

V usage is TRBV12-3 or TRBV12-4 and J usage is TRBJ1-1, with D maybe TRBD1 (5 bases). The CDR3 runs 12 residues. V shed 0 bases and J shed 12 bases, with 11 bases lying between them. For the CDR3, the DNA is TGTGCCAGCAGTTTAGCGGGGGGGGGAACTTTCTTT. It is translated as CASSLAGGGTFF.

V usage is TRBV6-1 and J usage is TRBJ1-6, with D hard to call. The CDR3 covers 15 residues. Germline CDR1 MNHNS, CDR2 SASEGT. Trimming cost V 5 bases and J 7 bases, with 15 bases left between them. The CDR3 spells CASSRTMSGNSPLHF. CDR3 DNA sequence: TGTGCCAGCAGTCGGACGATGAGCGGAAATTCACCCCTCCACTTT.

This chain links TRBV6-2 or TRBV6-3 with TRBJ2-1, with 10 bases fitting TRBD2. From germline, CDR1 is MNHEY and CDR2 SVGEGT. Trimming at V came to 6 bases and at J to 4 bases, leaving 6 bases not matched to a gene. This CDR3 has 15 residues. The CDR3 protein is CASRPSGGLYNEQFF. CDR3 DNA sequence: TGTGCCAGCAGACCTAGCGGGGGTCTATACAATGAGCAGTTCTTC.

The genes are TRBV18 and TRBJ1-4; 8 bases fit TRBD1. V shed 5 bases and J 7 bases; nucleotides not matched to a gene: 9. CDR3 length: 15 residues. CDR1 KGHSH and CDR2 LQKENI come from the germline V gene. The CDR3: CASSARQGFGEKLFF. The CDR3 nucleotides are TGTGCCAGCTCAGCTAGACAGGGGTTCGGTGAAAAACTGTTTTTT.

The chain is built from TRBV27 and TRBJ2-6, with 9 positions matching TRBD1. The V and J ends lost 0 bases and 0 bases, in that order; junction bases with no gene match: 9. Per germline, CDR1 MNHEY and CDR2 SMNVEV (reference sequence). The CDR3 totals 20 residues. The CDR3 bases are TGTGCCAGCAGTTTATCGGCTCTGGGGACAGGGTCCTCTGGGGCCAACGTCCTGACTTTC. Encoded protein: CASSLSALGTGSSGANVLTF.

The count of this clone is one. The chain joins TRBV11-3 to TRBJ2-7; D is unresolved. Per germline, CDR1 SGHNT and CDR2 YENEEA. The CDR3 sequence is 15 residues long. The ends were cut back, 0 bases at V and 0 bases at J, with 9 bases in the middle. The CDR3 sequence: CASSLDGADSYEQYF. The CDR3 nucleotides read TGTGCCAGCAGCTTAGATGGTGCAGACTCCTACGAGCAGTACTTC.

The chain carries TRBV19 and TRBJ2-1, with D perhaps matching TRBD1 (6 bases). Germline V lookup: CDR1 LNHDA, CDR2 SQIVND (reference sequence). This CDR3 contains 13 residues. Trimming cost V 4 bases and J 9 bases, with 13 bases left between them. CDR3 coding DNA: TGTGCCAGTAGTAACAGGGCAATTACTGAGCAGTTCTTC. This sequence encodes CASSNRAITEQFF. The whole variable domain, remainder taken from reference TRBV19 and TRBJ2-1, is DGGITQSPKYLFRKEGQNVTLSCEQNLNHDAMYWYRQDPGQGLRLIYYSQIVNDFQKGDIAEGYSVSREKKESFPLTVTSAQKNPTAFYLCASSNRAITEQFFGPGTRLTVL.

CDR3 in amino acids: CASSLVSSAAYEQYF. CDR3 in DNA: TGTGCCAGCAGCTTAGTGTCTAGCGCAGCCTACGAGCAGTACTTC. The rearrangement links TRBV5-4 to TRBJ2-7; a possible D gene is TRBD2 (6 bases). This CDR3 contains 15 residues. Germline CDR1 reads SGHNT; CDR2 reads YYREEE (reference sequence). V lost 2 bases to trimming and J lost 2 bases, with 14 bases between them.

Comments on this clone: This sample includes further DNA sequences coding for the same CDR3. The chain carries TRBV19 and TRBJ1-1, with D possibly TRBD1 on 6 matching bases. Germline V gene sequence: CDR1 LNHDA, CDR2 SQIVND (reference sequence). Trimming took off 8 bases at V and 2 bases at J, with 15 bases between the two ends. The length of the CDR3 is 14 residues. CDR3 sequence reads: CASSQGTFNTEAFF. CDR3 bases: TGTGCCAGTTCCCAGGGGACCTTTAACACTGAAGCTTTCTTT.

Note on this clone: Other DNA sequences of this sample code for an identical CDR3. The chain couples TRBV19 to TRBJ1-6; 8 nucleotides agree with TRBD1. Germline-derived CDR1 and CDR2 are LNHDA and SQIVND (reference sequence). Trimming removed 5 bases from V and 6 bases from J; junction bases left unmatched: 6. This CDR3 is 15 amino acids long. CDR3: CASSEGQVFNSPLHF. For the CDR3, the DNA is TGTGCCAGTAGTGAGGGACAGGTGTTTAATTCACCCCTCCACTTT.

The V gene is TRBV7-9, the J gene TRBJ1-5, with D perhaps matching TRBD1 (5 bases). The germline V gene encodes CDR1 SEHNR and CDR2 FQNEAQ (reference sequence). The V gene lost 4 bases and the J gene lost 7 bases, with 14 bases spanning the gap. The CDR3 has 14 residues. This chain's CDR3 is CASSSSGGEQPQHF. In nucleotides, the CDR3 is TGTGCCAGCAGCTCCAGTGGGGGGGAACAGCCCCAGCATTTT.

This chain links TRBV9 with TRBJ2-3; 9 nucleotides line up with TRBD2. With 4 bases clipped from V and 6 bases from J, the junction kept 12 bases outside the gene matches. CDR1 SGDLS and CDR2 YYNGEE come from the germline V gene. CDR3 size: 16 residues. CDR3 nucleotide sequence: TGTGCCAGCAGCCCAGGCCCGCGGGGGGGCAGGGATACGCAGTATTTT. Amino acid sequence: CASSPGPRGGRDTQYF.

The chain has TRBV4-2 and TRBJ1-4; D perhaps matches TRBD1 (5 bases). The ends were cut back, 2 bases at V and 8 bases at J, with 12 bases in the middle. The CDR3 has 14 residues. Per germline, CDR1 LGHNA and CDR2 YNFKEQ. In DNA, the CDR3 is TGTGCCAGCAGCCAAACTAAGGAGGGGGAAAAACTGTTTTTT. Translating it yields CASSQTKEGEKLFF.

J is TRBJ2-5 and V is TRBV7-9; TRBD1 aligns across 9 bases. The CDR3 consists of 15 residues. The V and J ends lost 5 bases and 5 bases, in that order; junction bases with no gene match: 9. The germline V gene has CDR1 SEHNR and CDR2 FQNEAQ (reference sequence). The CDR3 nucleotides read TGTGCCAGCAGCCTCTCCGGGACAGGGAAGGAGACCCAGTACTTC. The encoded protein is CASSLSGTGKETQYF.

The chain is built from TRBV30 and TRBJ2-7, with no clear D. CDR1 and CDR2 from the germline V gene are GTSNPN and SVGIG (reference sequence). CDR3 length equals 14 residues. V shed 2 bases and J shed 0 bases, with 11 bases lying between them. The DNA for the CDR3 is TGTGCCTGGAGTCCATCTACAGCCTCCTACGAGCAGTACTTC. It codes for CAWSPSTASYEQYF.

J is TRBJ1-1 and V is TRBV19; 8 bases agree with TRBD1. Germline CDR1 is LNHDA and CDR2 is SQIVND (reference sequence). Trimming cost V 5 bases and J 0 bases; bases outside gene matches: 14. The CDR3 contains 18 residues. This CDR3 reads CASSRAGGAQKMNTEAFF. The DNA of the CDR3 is TGTGCCAGTAGTCGCGCAGGGGGCGCGCAAAAAATGAACACTGAAGCTTTCTTT.

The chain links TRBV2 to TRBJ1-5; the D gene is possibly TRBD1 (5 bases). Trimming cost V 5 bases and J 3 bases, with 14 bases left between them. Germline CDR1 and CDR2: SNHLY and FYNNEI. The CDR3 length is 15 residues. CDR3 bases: TGTGCCAGCAGTCCCTCTCGGGGGGACAATCAGCCCCAGCATTTT. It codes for CASSPSRGDNQPQHF. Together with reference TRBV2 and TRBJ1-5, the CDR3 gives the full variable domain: EPEVTQTPSHQVTQMGQEVILRCVPISNHLYFYWYRQILGQKVEFLVSFYNNEISEKSEIFDDQFSVERPDGSNFTLKIRSTKLEDSAMYFCASSPSRGDNQPQHFGDGTRLSIL.

The CDR3 is CASSLALGAWADTQYF. CDR3 DNA sequence: TGTGCCAGCAGCTTGGCCTTAGGGGCTTGGGCAGATACGCAGTATTTT. The V gene is TRBV5-4, the J gene TRBJ2-3, with D perhaps matching TRBD1 (5 bases). V was shortened by 0 bases and J by 4 bases, with 15 bases between the two germline ends. The germline gives CDR1 SGHNT, CDR2 YYREEE (reference sequence). CDR3 length equals 16 residues.

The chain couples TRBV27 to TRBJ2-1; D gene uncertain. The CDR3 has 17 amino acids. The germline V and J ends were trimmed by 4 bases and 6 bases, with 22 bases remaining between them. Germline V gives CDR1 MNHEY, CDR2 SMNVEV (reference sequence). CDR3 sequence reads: CASSSQALQAGSNEQFF. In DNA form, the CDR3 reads TGTGCCAGCAGTTCCCAGGCCCTCCAGGCAGGCAGCAATGAGCAGTTCTTC.

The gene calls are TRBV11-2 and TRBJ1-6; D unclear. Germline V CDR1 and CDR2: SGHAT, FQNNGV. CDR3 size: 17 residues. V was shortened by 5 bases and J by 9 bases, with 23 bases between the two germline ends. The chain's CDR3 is CASSPRGGQELPSPLHF. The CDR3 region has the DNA TGTGCCAGCAGCCCCCGTGGTGGGCAGGAATTACCTTCACCCCTCCACTTT.

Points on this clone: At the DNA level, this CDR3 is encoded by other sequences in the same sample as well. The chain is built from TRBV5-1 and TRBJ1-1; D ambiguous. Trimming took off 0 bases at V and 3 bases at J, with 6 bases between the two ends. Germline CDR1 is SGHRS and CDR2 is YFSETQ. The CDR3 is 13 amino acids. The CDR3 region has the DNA TGCGCCAGCAGCTTGGCCCGGGACACTGAAGCTTTCTTT. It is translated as CASSLARDTEAFF.

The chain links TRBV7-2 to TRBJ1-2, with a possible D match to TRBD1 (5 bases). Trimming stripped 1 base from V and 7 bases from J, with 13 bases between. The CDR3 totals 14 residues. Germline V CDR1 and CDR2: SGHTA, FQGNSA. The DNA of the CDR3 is TGTGCCAGCAGCTTAGATCGGGGGTTAGGTGGCTACACCTTC. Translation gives CASSLDRGLGGYTF. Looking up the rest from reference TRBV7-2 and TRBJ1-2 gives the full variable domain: GAGVSQSPSNKVTEKGKDVELRCDPISGHTALYWYRQSLGQGLEFLIYFQGNSAPDKSGLPSDRFSAERTGGSVSTLTIQRTQQEDSAVYLCASSLDRGLGGYTFGSGTRLTVV.

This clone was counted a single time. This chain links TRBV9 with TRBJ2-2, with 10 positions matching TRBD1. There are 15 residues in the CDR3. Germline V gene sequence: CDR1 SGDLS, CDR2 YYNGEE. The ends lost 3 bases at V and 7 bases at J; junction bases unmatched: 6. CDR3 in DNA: TGTGCCAGCAGCGCTCGGACAGGGGGTAGCGGGGAGCTGTTTTTT. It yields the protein CASSARTGGSGELFF.

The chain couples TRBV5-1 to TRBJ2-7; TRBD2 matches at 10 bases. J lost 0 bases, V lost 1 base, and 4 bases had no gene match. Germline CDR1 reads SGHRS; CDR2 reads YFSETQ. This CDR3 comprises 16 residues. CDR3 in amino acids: CASSLTSGANSYEQYF. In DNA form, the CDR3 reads TGCGCCAGCAGCTTGACTAGCGGGGCCAACTCCTACGAGCAGTACTTC.

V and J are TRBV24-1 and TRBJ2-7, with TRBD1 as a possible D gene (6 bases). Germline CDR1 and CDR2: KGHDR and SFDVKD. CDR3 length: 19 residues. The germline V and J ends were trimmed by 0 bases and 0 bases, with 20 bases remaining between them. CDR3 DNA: TGTGCCACCAGTGATTTGCTAACCAGGACAGAGGGGTACTCCTACGAGCAGTACTTC. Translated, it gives CATSDLLTRTEGYSYEQYF.

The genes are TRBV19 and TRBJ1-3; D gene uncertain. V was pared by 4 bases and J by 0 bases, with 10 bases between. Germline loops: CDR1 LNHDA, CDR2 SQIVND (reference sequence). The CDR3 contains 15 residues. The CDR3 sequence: CASSTTHSSGNTIYF. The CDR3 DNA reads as TGTGCCAGTAGTACGACACACAGCTCTGGAAACACCATATATTTT.

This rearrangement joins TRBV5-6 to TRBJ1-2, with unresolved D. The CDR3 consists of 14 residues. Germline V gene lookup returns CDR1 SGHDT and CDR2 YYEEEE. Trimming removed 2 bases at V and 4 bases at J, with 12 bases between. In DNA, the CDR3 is TGTGCCAGCAGCTTAGGAGACTTCCGCTATGGCTACACCTTC. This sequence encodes CASSLGDFRYGYTF. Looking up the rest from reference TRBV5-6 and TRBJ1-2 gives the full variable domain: DAGVTQSPTHLIKTRGQQVTLRCSPKSGHDTVSWYQQALGQGPQFIFQYYEEEERQRGNFPDRFSGHQFPNYSSELNVNALLLGDSALYLCASSLGDFRYGYTFGSGTRLTVV.